The subject of this entry is one T cell receptor beta chain. Its recognized antigen is unknown. No qualities accompany the bases; no much larger clone lies one base away. These data come from a study of CD8 T cells in Susac syndrome (dated by TCRdb to the late 2010s). Regarding the research as a whole: The study used repertoire sequencing to test whether antigen drove CD8+ T cell activation and differentiation in Susac syndrome. CD8+ T cell repertoire clonality was compared between 11 to 12 healthy donors, approximately 14 Susac syndrome patients and around 15 multiple sclerosis patients. Overall study outcomes, separate from this receptor: The study acknowledged that relatively few individuals were included in the TCR sequencing and HLA analysis.

RNA was extracted using the RNeasy kit, and about 0.45 to 1 ug of the RNA was reverse transcribed with random hexamers. The immunoSEQ multiplex PCR assay, covering 54 Vbeta and 13 Jbeta segments, was used to amplify TCR beta CDR3 regions. Bias from PCR amplification was corrected by using a synthetic template baseline for primer optimization and for computational correction. The authors processed their data as follows. Reads were annotated to V, D and J genes per IMGT and analyzed with immunoSEQ Analyzer, keeping only productive sequences. Clonality was calculated as one minus the Shannon entropy normalized by log2 of the number of productive unique sequences. For each patient and control, public and private clones were evaluated within the 100 most prevalent clones. Susac-specific clones were defined as absent from healthy and MS cohorts, around 1,000 published viral clones and other ImmuneACCESS disease sequences. In-frame beta chains were kept once TCRdb had trimmed the public reads at Q25 with fastp and called clones with MiXCR. Here each entry gathers all rows of one CDR3 protein and keeps the most common genes and DNA. The V and J calls follow TCRdb's processing rather than the paper's. In this sample the table shows a few hundred thousand distinct CDR3 sequences, around nine tenths of which occur a single time. The top ten constitute approximately 0.2% of the sample.

High-throughput TCR beta sequencing profiled peripheral blood CD8+ and CD4+ T cells from healthy donors, Susac syndrome patients and multiple sclerosis patients. The multiple sclerosis controls were treatment-naive patients whose relapsing-remitting disease, either stable or active, fulfilled the revised McDonald criteria. CD8+ TEMRA cells were enriched by FACS, while bulk CD8+ and CD4+ T cells were purified by magnetic negative isolation. Blood was collected in EDTA tubes and processed within 24 hours, with PBMCs isolated through density gradient centrifugation. PBMCs intended for TCR sequencing were frozen in liquid nitrogen and were later thawed in a 37 degrees C water bath. The sorted or isolated CD4+, CD8+ and CD8+ TEMRA cells had a purity of 90% or higher. The sequence derives from a human donor with multiple sclerosis. Sequenced: CD8+ T cells from PBMCs.

The DNA reads TGTGCCAGCAGGGCGATGGGGGAGCAGTTCTTC. It codes for CASRAMGEQFF. Here the chain combines TRBV6-5 and TRBJ2-1; the D segment cannot be called with confidence. A distance of 10 bases separates the germline ends of V and J, which lose 6 bases and 10 bases respectively. The CDR3 goes from the cysteine to the phenylalanine over 11 residues. CDR3 DNA only is kept here, 33 bases in frame from base 1. CDR1 MNHEY and CDR2 SVGAGI were looked up in the germline V gene.